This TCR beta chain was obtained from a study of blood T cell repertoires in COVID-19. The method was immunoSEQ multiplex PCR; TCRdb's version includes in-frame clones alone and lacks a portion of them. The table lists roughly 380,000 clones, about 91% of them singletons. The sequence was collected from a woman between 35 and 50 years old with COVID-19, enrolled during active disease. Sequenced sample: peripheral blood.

Written as DNA, the CDR3 is TGTGCCAGCAGCTTAGGTAAAGCTGCTGAAGCTTTCTTT. Its translation: CASSLGKAAEAFF. V usage is TRBV7-8 and J usage is TRBJ1-1; D is ambiguous. V lost 1 base to trimming and J lost 6 bases, with 9 bases between them. The CDR3 covers 13 residues. CDR1 is SGHVS and CDR2 is FQNEAQ in the germline V gene. The complete variable domain, with remaining parts taken from reference TRBV7-8 and TRBJ1-1, reads GAGVSQSPRYKVAKRGQDVALRCDPISGHVSLFWYQQALGQGPEFLTYFQNEAQLDKSGLPSDRFFAERPEGSVSTLKIQRTQQEDSAVYLCASSLGKAAEAFFGQGTRLTVV.